Listed below are T cell receptor beta chains from one sample, sequenced in a study of T cell responses to AZD1222 COVID-19 vaccine. This table comes from immunoSEQ multiplex PCR, and its TCRdb copy is limited to in-frame clones, with some not included. The repertoire consists of over 150,000 clones, with 88% occurring once and the leading ten covering 3.1%. Sequences were derived from peripheral blood, sampled on day 0 of AZD1222 vaccination. Source of these receptors: an adult in good health. CDR3s leave out the opening cysteine and the closing phenylalanine or tryptophan. Fields, in order: J gene, V gene, CDR3 protein.

TRBJ1-3,TRBV5-1,ASSIASSGNTIY
TRBJ1-1,TRBV10-1,ASSVENTEAF
TRBJ2-1,TRBV7-2,ASSLERGVGYNEQF
TRBJ1-2,TRBV5-4,ASRKSDGASNYGYT
TRBJ2-3,TRBV9,ASSVAGRGLTDTQY
TRBJ1-1,TRBV9,ASSVSTATTEAF
TRBJ1-1,TRBV6-1,ASSEVDRAAEAF
TRBJ1-2,TRBV6-6,ASSSGTGGLSGYT
TRBJ1-2,TRBV10-3,AIKKMGYGYT
TRBJ2-2,TRBV5-1,ASSLASTGELF
TRBJ1-3,TRBV6-5,ASSSSLAGNTIY
TRBJ2-7,TRBV7-9,ASSPAGFSYEQY
TRBJ1-1,TRBV9,ASSPPASNTEAF
TRBJ2-7,TRBV5-1,ASSLEGGRRQY
TRBJ2-7,TRBV10-3,AIRSASGVYEQY
TRBJ2-1,TRBV7-2,ASSFGTGGREQF